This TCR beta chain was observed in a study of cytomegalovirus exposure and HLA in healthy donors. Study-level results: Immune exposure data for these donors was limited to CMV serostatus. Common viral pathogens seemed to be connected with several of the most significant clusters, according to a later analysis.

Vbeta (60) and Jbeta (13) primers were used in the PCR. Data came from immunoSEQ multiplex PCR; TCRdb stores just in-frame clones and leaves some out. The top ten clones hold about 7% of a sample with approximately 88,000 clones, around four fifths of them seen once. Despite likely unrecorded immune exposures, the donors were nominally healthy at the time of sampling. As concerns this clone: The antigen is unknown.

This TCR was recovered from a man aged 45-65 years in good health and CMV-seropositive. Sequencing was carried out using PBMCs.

CDR3 in DNA: TGTGCCAGCAGCCTACCGACAGGGGCCTATGGCTACACCTTC. As protein: CASSLPTGAYGYTF. The gene calls are TRBV9 and TRBJ1-2; 8 nucleotides agree with TRBD1. Germline V gene lookup returns CDR1 SGDLS and CDR2 YYNGEE. CDR3 length: 14 amino acids. V lost 4 bases, J lost 4 bases, and 6 bases stayed unmatched.